Listed below are T cell receptor beta chains from one sample, sequenced in a study of T cells in Graves' hyperthyroidism and ophthalmopathy. TCRdb re-analysed the multiplex PCR reads in MiXCR, keeping a single row per CDR3 protein. Of more than 500,000 distinct CDR3 sequences in the sample, around 16% were seen once. Specimen: blood. The receptor source for this set is a woman in her thirties with Graves' ophthalmopathy. CDR3s include the opening cysteine and the closing phenylalanine or tryptophan. D genes are given only for firm matches. Size values are once, few and many counts, or a class for expanded clones, and some rows have none.

. TRBJ1-1 TRBV19 TRBD1 TGTGCCAGTGGTTACAGGGGGCGGGACACTGAAGCTTTCTTT CASGYRGRDTEAFF
many TRBJ2-7 TRBV7-2 . TGTGCCAGCAGCTCTCGGCGGGCCTACGAGCAGTACTTC CASSSRRAYEQYF
. TRBJ2-1 TRBV24-1 . TGTGCCACCAGTGCCCCTTGGAGCTCCTACAATGAGCAGTTCTTC CATSAPWSSYNEQFF
many TRBJ1-5 TRBV6-1 . TGTGCCAGCACCCGATTGGGGGAAGGCAATCAGCCCCAGCATTTT CASTRLGEGNQPQHF
. TRBJ2-7 TRBV7-8 . TGTGCCAGCACCCTAAGTGGCCGTACAGAGCAGTACTTC CASTLSGRTEQYF
many TRBJ2-1 TRBV30 . TGTGCCTGGAGTCCTCTCTGGGAGCAGTTCTTC CAWSPLWEQFF
many TRBJ1-1 TRBV28 . TGTGCCAGCATCATTTCCATGAACACTGAAGCTTTCTTT CASIISMNTEAFF
. TRBJ2-1 TRBV7-8 TRBD2 TGTGCCAGCAGCTTAGGATGGCTAGCGGGAGGGAATGAGCAGTTCTTC CASSLGWLAGGNEQFF
few TRBJ2-7 TRBV4-3 TRBD2 TGCGCCAGCAGCCGCCGACTAGCGGGAGATAGTTACGAGCAGTACTTC CASSRRLAGDSYEQYF
many TRBJ1-1 TRBV6-1 . TGTGCCAGCAGCCGCATGGGGGACACTGAAGCTTTCTTT CASSRMGDTEAFF
many TRBJ1-1 TRBV6-2/TRBV6-3 . TGTGCCAGCAGTTACCAGGTCGGGCGGCCAAGGAACACTGAAGCTTTCTTT CASSYQVGRPRNTEAFF
. TRBJ2-3 TRBV20-1 . TGCAGTGCTAGAGATCTACTAGTAGGTGCAGATACGCAGTATTTT CSARDLLVGADTQYF
. TRBJ1-6 TRBV14 . TGTGCCAGCAGCCTAAGGGCAAATAATTCACCCCTCCACTTT CASSLRANNSPLHF
. TRBJ1-5 TRBV10-1 TRBD1 TGCGCCAGTGGACAGGAGGGTAATAGCAATCAGCCCCAGCATTTT CASGQEGNSNQPQHF